The 27 T cell receptor beta chains listed next were all sequenced from one sample in a study of blood T cells in healthy people across ages. Through a sample-barcoded 5' primer and a J-beta primer mix, a second PCR was run for about 6 to 11 cycles. TCRdb used MiXCR to reprocess the 5' RACE reads, holding one entry per CDR3 protein. The top ten clones hold over 2% of a sample with over 1,500,000 distinct CDR3 sequences, roughly 49% of them seen once. Material for sequencing was blood. These receptors all come from a woman aged 35 to 49 in good health.

This clonotype has just a few counts. The chain employs TRBV6-5 and TRBJ1-1; D is unresolved. Germline CDR1 reads MNHEY; CDR2 reads SVGAGI. V was trimmed by 2 bases and J by 1 base, leaving 8 bases between them. The CDR3 extends over 14 amino acids. CDR3 bases: TGTGCCAGCAGTTACGGTTATTCGAACACTGAAGCTTTCTTT. Its protein product is CASSYGYSNTEAFF.

This clonotype was detected once. The chain couples TRBV10-1 to TRBJ2-1; 7 bases are a match to TRBD2. Germline V gives CDR1 WNHNN, CDR2 SYGVQD (reference sequence). The CDR3 runs 13 residues. With 3 bases clipped from V and 13 bases from J, the junction kept 9 bases outside the gene matches. The CDR3, as DNA: TGCGCCAGCAGTGATGGGAGGGAAGAGACCCAGTTCTTC. Its protein product is CASSDGREETQFF.

A word on this clonotype: Compared with germline, one end of the junction differs, possibly owing to a read error. This chain links TRBV11-2 with TRBJ2-5; the D gene is possibly TRBD2 (6 bases). The CDR3 has 16 amino acids. From germline, CDR1 is SGHAT and CDR2 FQNNGV. The CDR3 is CASSLEAGLGGEAQYF. The CDR3 coding sequence is TGTGCCAGCAGCTTAGAGGCGGGCCTCGGGGGAGAGGCCCAGTACTTC.

This chain uses TRBV4-3 with TRBJ1-6; D is undetermined. Trimming removed 0 bases at V and 5 bases at J, with 8 bases between. This CDR3 has 15 amino acids. Germline V gene lookup returns CDR1 LGHNA and CDR2 YSLEER. The CDR3 reads CASSQEPADNSPLHF. CDR3 sequence (DNA): TGCGCCAGCAGCCAAGAGCCAGCTGATAATTCACCCCTCCACTTT.

The chain links TRBV7-9 to TRBJ1-4; perhaps TRBD1 as D (6 bases). CDR3 size: 15 residues. The germline gives CDR1 SEHNR, CDR2 FQNEAQ (reference sequence). V lost 2 bases to trimming and J lost 4 bases, with 11 bases between them. CDR3 nucleotide sequence: TGTGCCAGCAGCTTATGGACAGCCTATAATGAAAAACTGTTTTTT. It encodes CASSLWTAYNEKLFF.

This clonotype was seen only a few times. The chain combines TRBV12-3 or TRBV12-4 with TRBJ1-1, with 7 bases matching TRBD1. The CDR3 loop spans 13 amino acids. V was pared by 6 bases and J by 7 bases, with 8 bases of the junction left unmatched. In DNA, the CDR3 is TGTGCCAGCAGGAATTACAGGGGTGTTGAAGCTTTCTTT. Its translation is CASRNYRGVEAFF.

The chain combines TRBV3-1 with TRBJ1-1, with 8 bases aligning to TRBD1. The germline V gene has CDR1 LGHDT and CDR2 YNNKEL (reference sequence). The junction had 5 bases not matched to a gene; V was cut back by 3 bases and J by 8 bases. The CDR3 runs 13 residues. CDR3 amino acids: CASSHIQGAEAFF. In nucleotides, the CDR3 is TGTGCCAGCAGCCACATCCAGGGGGCGGAAGCTTTCTTT.

The chain recombines TRBV4-1 with TRBJ2-3; TRBD2 matches at 10 bases. The V gene end was trimmed by 0 bases and the J gene end by 6 bases; junction bases not matched to a gene: 6. Germline assignment: CDR1 MGHRA and CDR2 YSYEKL. This CDR3 has 16 amino acids. The CDR3 is CASSQDTGLAIDTQYF. Here the CDR3 DNA reads TGCGCCAGCAGCCAAGACACGGGACTAGCGATCGATACGCAGTATTTT.

The rearrangement links TRBV13 to TRBJ2-3, with 12 positions matching TRBD2. J was trimmed by 7 bases and V by 5 bases; bases with no gene match: 16. The CDR3 sequence is 18 residues long. Per the germline V gene, CDR1 is PRHDT and CDR2 is FYEKMQ (reference sequence). The CDR3 nucleotides read TGTGCCAGCAGCCCCCCCCTTGGTTCTAGCGGGGGGGCTCATACGCAGTATTTT. Translating gives CASSPPLGSSGGAHTQYF. Filled out from reference TRBV13 and TRBJ2-3, the complete variable domain reads AAGVIQSPRHLIKEKRETATLKCYPIPRHDTVYWYQQGPGQDPQFLISFYEKMQSDKGSIPDRFSAQQFSDYHSELNMSSLELGDSALYFCASSPPLGSSGGAHTQYFGPGTRLTVL.

The chain is built from TRBV20-1 and TRBJ2-1, with 8 positions matching TRBD2. V lost 8 bases to trimming and J lost 0 bases; unmatched junction nucleotides: 9. Germline CDR1 is DFQATT and CDR2 is SNEGSKA (reference sequence). This CDR3 region has 15 residues. CDR3 nucleotide sequence: TGCAGTTCCATAGCGGGGCAGAGCTCCTACAATGAGCAGTTCTTC. The encoded protein is CSSIAGQSSYNEQFF.

The chain joins TRBV24-1 to TRBJ2-1, with TRBD2 matching over 7 bases. Germline loops: CDR1 KGHDR, CDR2 SFDVKD. The length of the CDR3 is 18 residues. V lost 4 bases and J lost 1; bases outside the gene matches: 12. The CDR3 bases are TGTGCCACCAGTGACCCAAGGGGAGACGGGGGGTCCTACAATGAGCAGTTCTTC. This codes for CATSDPRGDGGSYNEQFF.

This chain joins TRBV25-1 and TRBJ2-3; no reliable D call. The V gene's germline CDR1 is MGHDK and CDR2 SYGVNS. Trimming pared 6 bases from V and 0 bases from J, leaving 10 bases between. The CDR3 is 14 amino acids. The CDR3 loop reads CASRDLLSTDTQYF. The CDR3, as DNA: TGTGCCAGCAGAGACCTTCTAAGCACAGATACGCAGTATTTT.

This clonotype was observed a handful of times. This rearrangement joins TRBV15 to TRBJ2-5; unclear D gene. Germline CDR1 is LNHNV and CDR2 is YYDKDF (reference sequence). V lost 0 bases to trimming and J lost 5 bases, with 10 bases between them. The CDR3 contains 14 residues. As DNA, the CDR3 is TGTGCCACCAGCAGAGATCGAGACGGGGAGACCCAGTACTTC. Amino acids: CATSRDRDGETQYF.

The V call is TRBV9, the J call TRBJ2-1, with D tentatively TRBD2 (7 bases). V was cut by 5 bases and J by 1 base, with 16 bases left in between. The CDR3 has 16 residues. Germline CDR1 is SGDLS and CDR2 is YYNGEE. In DNA form, the CDR3 reads TGTGCCAGCAGAAACGAGGGGGGGGGTTCCTACAATGAGCAGTTCTTC. Its protein product is CASRNEGGGSYNEQFF. The full variable domain, its missing parts supplied by reference TRBV9 and TRBJ2-1, is DSGVTQTPKHLITATGQRVTLRCSPRSGDLSVYWYQQSLDQGLQFLIQYYNGEERAKGNILERFSAQQFPDLHSELNLSSLELGDSALYFCASRNEGGGSYNEQFFGPGTRLTVL.

The rearrangement joins TRBV3-1 to TRBJ2-1; TRBD2 aligns across 11 bases. After removal of 0 bases from V and 0 bases from J, the junction contained 7 bases not matched to a gene. The CDR3 has 19 residues. Germline CDR1 reads LGHDT; CDR2 reads YNNKEL (reference sequence). DNA for the CDR3: TGTGCCAGCAGCCAAGAGGTAGCGGGGGGGCCGAGCTCCTACAATGAGCAGTTCTTC. It codes for CASSQEVAGGPSSYNEQFF.

The rearrangement uses TRBV6-5 and TRBJ2-3; either TRBD1 or TRBD2 may fit D (6 bases each). Germline CDR1 is MNHEY and CDR2 is SVGAGI. The CDR3 is 15 residues long. The V end lost 7 bases, the J end lost 2 bases, and 16 bases lay between the germline ends. The DNA for the CDR3 is TGTGCCAGCAAAAGGGGGGCTCAATCCACAGATACGCAGTATTTT. Protein: CASKRGAQSTDTQYF.

This clonotype showed up just a few times. This rearrangement joins TRBV5-1 to TRBJ2-3; 8 positions agree with TRBD1. This CDR3 comprises 15 residues. Losses at the gene ends were 6 bases for V and 2 bases for J; bases not matched to a gene: 8. Germline CDR1 SGHRS, CDR2 YFSETQ. This CDR3 is CASMGTGTNTDTQYF. The CDR3 DNA reads TGCGCCAGCATGGGGACAGGCACCAACACAGATACGCAGTATTTT.

The chain is built from TRBV5-1 and TRBJ1-2; D is unclear. Trimming shortened V by 2 bases and J by 4 bases, and 12 bases separated the two germline ends. There are 14 residues in the CDR3. Per germline, CDR1 SGHRS and CDR2 YFSETQ. The CDR3 region is CASSFRAESYGYTF. CDR3 nucleotides: TGCGCCAGCAGCTTTAGGGCGGAATCCTATGGCTACACCTTC. Supplemented by reference TRBV5-1 and TRBJ1-2, the full variable domain reads KAGVTQTPRYLIKTRGQQVTLSCSPISGHRSVSWYQQTPGQGLQFLFEYFSETQRNKGNFPGRFSGRQFSNSRSEMNVSTLELGDSALYLCASSFRAESYGYTFGSGTRLTVV.

The V call is TRBV4-3, the J call TRBJ2-3; perhaps TRBD2 as D (6 bases). The V end was cut by 2 bases, the J end by 2 bases, with 14 bases between. The CDR3 loop spans 16 amino acids. Germline values: CDR1 LGHNA, CDR2 YSLEER. CDR3 nucleotides: TGCGCCAGCAGCCAACTTTTGGGACTGAACACAGATACGCAGTATTTT. Its translation is CASSQLLGLNTDTQYF.

CDR3 DNA: TGTGCCACCAGTGATCGACAGGGTTGGTGGGAGACCCAGTACTTC. Amino acid sequence: CATSDRQGWWETQYF. The J gene is TRBJ2-5, the V gene TRBV24-1, with TRBD1 matching over 7 bases. Germline V lookup: CDR1 KGHDR, CDR2 SFDVKD. Trimming at V came to 3 bases and at J to 5 bases, leaving 8 bases not matched to a gene. The CDR3 extends over 15 amino acids.

A few counts support this clonotype. The rearrangement uses TRBV7-3 and TRBJ2-1; TRBD2 matches 10 bases. The V gene end was trimmed by 2 bases and the J gene end by 6 bases; junction bases not matched to a gene: 7. CDR1 SGHTA and CDR2 FQGTGA come from the germline V gene. This CDR3 has 16 residues. CDR3 nucleotides: TGTGCCAGCAGCTTACTGACTAGCGGGTTGGGCAATGAGCAGTTCTTC. As protein: CASSLLTSGLGNEQFF. Full variable domain (missing parts from reference TRBV7-3 and TRBJ2-1): GAGVSQTPSNKVTEKGKYVELRCDPISGHTALYWYRQSLGQGPEFLIYFQGTGAADDSGLPNDRFFAVRPEGSVSTLKIQRTERGDSAVYLCASSLLTSGLGNEQFFGPGTRLTVL.

This clonotype was seen a handful of times. The chain links TRBV18 to TRBJ2-7; perhaps TRBD1 as D (6 bases). Between the trimmed V and J ends, which lost 3 bases and 3 bases, there was a span of 12 bases. This CDR3 is built from 14 residues. Germline lookup yields CDR1 KGHSH and CDR2 LQKENI. CDR3 region: CASSPQGIDYEQYF. CDR3 in DNA: TGTGCCAGCTCACCTCAGGGGATCGACTACGAGCAGTACTTC.

The genes are TRBV5-1 and TRBJ2-1, with TRBD2 matching 13 bases. The CDR3 is 16 amino acids. Germline V gene data show CDR1 as SGHRS and CDR2 as YFSETQ. The trim removed 4 bases at V and 7 bases at J, leaving 8 bases unmatched. In DNA, the CDR3 is TGCGCCAGCAGCGATCCGGGACTAGCGGGGTGGAATGAGCAGTTCTTC. This gives the protein CASSDPGLAGWNEQFF.

The J gene is TRBJ2-1, the V gene TRBV28; possible D gene TRBD1, 5 bases. Trimming took 2 bases from V and 13 from J, leaving 21 bases between them. Germline assignment: CDR1 MDHEN and CDR2 SYDVKM. CDR3 length equals 15 residues. The chain's CDR3 is CASSLMARVGETQFF. CDR3 DNA sequence: TGTGCCAGCAGTTTAATGGCCAGGGTAGGAGAGACCCAGTTCTTC. Full variable domain (missing parts from reference TRBV28 and TRBJ2-1): DVKVTQSSRYLVKRTGEKVFLECVQDMDHENMFWYRQDPGLGLRLIYFSYDVKMKEKGDIPEGYSVSREKKERFSLILESASTNQTSMYLCASSLMARVGETQFFGPGTRLTVL.

The rearrangement uses TRBV9 and TRBJ1-2; 10 nucleotides align to TRBD1. Germline CDR1 is SGDLS and CDR2 is YYNGEE. This CDR3 is built from 18 residues. Trimming cost V 4 bases and J 7 bases; bases outside gene matches: 19. The chain's CDR3 is CASSFHRDRGLSVGGYTF. For the CDR3, the DNA is TGTGCCAGCAGCTTCCACCGGGACAGGGGACTCTCGGTAGGTGGCTACACCTTC.

This sequence joins TRBV20-1 and TRBJ2-7; the D gene is possibly TRBD1 (7 bases). CDR3 length: 15 amino acids. Germline lookup yields CDR1 DFQATT and CDR2 SNEGSKA (reference sequence). Trimming shortened V by 0 bases and J by 3 bases, and 15 bases separated the two germline ends. The CDR3 sequence is CSARDQGGGHYEQYF. The CDR3 nucleotides read TGCAGTGCTAGAGATCAGGGGGGCGGACACTACGAGCAGTACTTC.

The chain couples TRBV28 to TRBJ2-7, with D perhaps being TRBD1 or TRBD2 (6 bases each). The DNA end lines up better with TRBJ2-5; the J call may be wrong. Germline CDR1 and CDR2: MDHEN and SYDVKM. The CDR3 consists of 16 residues. The CDR3 loop reads CASSFSPGALKETQYF. CDR3 DNA sequence: TGTGCCAGCAGTTTTAGCCCGGGGGCCTTAAAAGAGACCCAGTACTTC.